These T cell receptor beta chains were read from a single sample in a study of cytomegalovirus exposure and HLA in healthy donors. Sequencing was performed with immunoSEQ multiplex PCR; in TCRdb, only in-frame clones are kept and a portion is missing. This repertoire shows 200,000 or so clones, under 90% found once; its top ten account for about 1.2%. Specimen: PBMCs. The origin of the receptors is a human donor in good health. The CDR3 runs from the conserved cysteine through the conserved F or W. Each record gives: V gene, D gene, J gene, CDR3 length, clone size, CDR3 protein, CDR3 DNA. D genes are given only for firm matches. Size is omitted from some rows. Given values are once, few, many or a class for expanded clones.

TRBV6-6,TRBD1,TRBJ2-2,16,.,CASSPGGQGMHGELFF,TGTGCCAGCAGTCCCGGGGGACAGGGGATGCACGGGGAGCTGTTTTTT
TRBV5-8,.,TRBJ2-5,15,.,CASSGGLRGFETQYF,TGTGCCAGCAGCGGGGGACTCCGGGGTTTTGAGACCCAGTACTTC
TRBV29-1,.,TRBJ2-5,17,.,CSVDNLAPVRDREEQYF,TGCAGCGTTGATAATCTAGCCCCGGTTAGAGACCGAGAGGAGCAGTACTTC
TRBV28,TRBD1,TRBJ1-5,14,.,CASSFLGGGQPQHF,TGTGCCAGCAGTTTCTTAGGGGGCGGTCAGCCCCAGCATTTT
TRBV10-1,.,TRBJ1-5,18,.,CAPMILTGRRFGNQPQHF,TGCGCCCCAATGATATTGACAGGTAGGCGTTTCGGCAATCAGCCCCAGCATTTT
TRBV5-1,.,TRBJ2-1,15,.,CASSWMTGLHNEQFF,TGCGCCAGCAGCTGGATGACTGGCCTCCACAATGAGCAGTTCTTC
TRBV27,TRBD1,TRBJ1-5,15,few,CASGEGTGSSQPQHF,TGTGCCAGCGGGGAGGGGACAGGGAGTAGTCAGCCCCAGCATTTT
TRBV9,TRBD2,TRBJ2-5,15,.,CASSVRSGGEETQYF,TGTGCCAGCAGCGTAAGATCGGGAGGGGAAGAGACCCAGTACTTC
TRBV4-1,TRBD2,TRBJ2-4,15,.,CASSQVVLAGRIQYF,TGCGCCAGCAGCCAAGTTGTACTAGCGGGTAGGATACAGTACTTC
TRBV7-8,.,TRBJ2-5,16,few,CASSLEVGSGEETQYF,TGTGCCAGCAGCTTAGAGGTGGGCAGCGGAGAAGAGACCCAGTACTTC
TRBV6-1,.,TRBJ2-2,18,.,CASSERSPGLVGTGELFF,TGTGCCAGCAGTGAAAGGAGCCCGGGTCTGGTGGGCACCGGGGAGCTGTTTTTT
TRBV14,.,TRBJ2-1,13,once,CASSPRVYNEQFF,TGTGCCAGCAGCCCCCGGGTGTACAATGAGCAGTTCTTC
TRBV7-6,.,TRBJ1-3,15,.,CASSPFTPDGNTIYF,TGTGCCAGCAGCCCATTTACGCCAGATGGAAACACCATATATTTT
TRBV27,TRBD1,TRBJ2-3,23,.,CASSFLGQGDDGMYSTSTDTQYF,TGTGCCAGCAGTTTCTTGGGGCAGGGGGATGATGGGATGTATTCCACCAGCACAGATACGCAGTATTTT
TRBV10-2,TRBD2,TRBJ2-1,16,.,CASRDPSGTSYNEQFF,TGCGCCAGCAGGGACCCTAGCGGGACCTCCTACAATGAGCAGTTCTTC
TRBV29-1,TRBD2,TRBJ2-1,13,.,CSVDSGSTNEQFF,TGCAGCGTTGATAGCGGGAGTACGAATGAGCAGTTCTTC
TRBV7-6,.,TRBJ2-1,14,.,CASSFGRRYNEQFF,TGTGCCAGCAGCTTCGGCCGGAGATACAATGAGCAGTTCTTC
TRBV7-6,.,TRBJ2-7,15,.,CASSLITGQGGEQYF,TGTGCCAGCAGCTTAATTACGGGCCAGGGGGGCGAGCAGTACTTC
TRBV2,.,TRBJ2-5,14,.,CASSVRQGGETQYF,TGTGCCAGCAGTGTAAGGCAGGGAGGAGAGACCCAGTACTTC
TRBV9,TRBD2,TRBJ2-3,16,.,CASSVAAGLGTDTQYF,TGTGCCAGCAGCGTAGCGGCGGGACTAGGGACAGATACGCAGTATTTT
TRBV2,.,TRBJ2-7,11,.,CASSYSGEQYF,TGTGCCAGCAGCTACTCGGGGGAGCAGTACTTC
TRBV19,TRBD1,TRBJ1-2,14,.,CATQDRGANYGYTF,TGTGCCACACAAGACAGGGGAGCTAACTATGGCTACACCTTC
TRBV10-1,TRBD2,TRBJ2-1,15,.,CASSDRGSAYNEQFF,TGCGCCAGCAGTGACCGCGGGAGCGCCTACAATGAGCAGTTCTTC
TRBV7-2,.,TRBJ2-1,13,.,CASSQGFQDEQFF,TGTGCCAGCAGCCAAGGCTTTCAGGATGAGCAGTTCTTC
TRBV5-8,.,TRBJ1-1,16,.,CASSKGTYLEDTEAFF,TGTGCCAGCAGCAAGGGGACATACCTAGAGGACACTGAAGCTTTCTTT
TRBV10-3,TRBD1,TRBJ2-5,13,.,CAITTTGGERQYF,TGTGCCATCACTACGACAGGGGGGGAGAGGCAGTACTTC
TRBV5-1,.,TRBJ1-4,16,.,CASSPGIVWTNEKLFF,TGCGCCAGCAGCCCAGGGATCGTATGGACTAATGAAAAACTGTTTTTT
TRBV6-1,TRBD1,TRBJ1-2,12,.,CASKRGLDGYTF,TGTGCCAGCAAGAGGGGGCTAGATGGCTACACCTTT
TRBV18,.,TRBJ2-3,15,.,CASSQAAGGTDTQYF,TGTGCCAGCTCACAGGCGGCGGGCGGCACAGATACGCAGTATTTT
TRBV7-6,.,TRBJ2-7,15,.,CASSSVTGSSYEQYF,TGTGCCAGCAGCTCAGTTACGGGAAGCTCCTACGAGCAGTACTTC
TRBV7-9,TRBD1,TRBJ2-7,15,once,CASSSDRERRYEQYF,TGTGCCAGCAGCTCCGACAGGGAAAGAAGGTACGAGCAGTACTTC
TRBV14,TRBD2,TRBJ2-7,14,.,CASSLGASGNEQYF,TGTGCCAGCAGCTTGGGGGCTAGCGGGAACGAGCAGTACTTC
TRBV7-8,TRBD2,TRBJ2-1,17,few,CASSLRPASGSGNEQFF,TGTGCCAGCAGCTTACGTCCGGCTAGCGGGAGTGGCAATGAGCAGTTCTTC
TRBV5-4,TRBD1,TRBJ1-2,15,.,CASSSPDRSDYGYTF,TGTGCCAGCAGCTCCCCGGACAGGAGTGACTATGGCTACACCTTC
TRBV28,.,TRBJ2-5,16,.,CASSFPGRDWSETQYF,TGTGCCAGCAGTTTTCCCGGGCGGGACTGGAGCGAGACCCAGTACTTC
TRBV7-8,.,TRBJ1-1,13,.,CASSDRETAEAFF,TGTGCCAGCAGCGACCGGGAGACAGCTGAAGCTTTCTTT
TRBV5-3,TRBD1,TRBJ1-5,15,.,CARSVRDRGHQPQHF,TGTGCCAGAAGTGTCCGGGACAGGGGGCATCAGCCCCAGCATTTT
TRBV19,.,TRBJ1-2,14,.,CASSITSGYYGYTF,TGTGCCAGTAGTATCACGTCCGGGTACTATGGCTACACCTTC